The 31 T cell receptor beta chains presented below share a single source sample, sequenced in a study of CD8 T cells in Susac syndrome. Random hexamers served to reverse transcribe roughly 0.5 to 1 ug RNA. TCRdb reprocessed the immunoSEQ multiplex PCR reads via MiXCR and lists one record per CDR3 protein. Of approximately 190,000 distinct CDR3 sequences in the sample, just under 95% were seen once. Sequenced sample: CD8+ T cells from PBMCs. The receptors shown here come from a human donor with Susac syndrome.

The chain couples TRBV20-1 to TRBJ2-7; 11 bases agree with TRBD2. This CDR3 region has 19 residues. Per the germline V gene, CDR1 is DFQATT and CDR2 is SNEGSKA (reference sequence). With V trimmed by 0 bases and J by 5 bases, 18 bases remained unmatched. This CDR3 reads CSARDLPTSGRIEVDEQYF. DNA of the CDR3: TGCAGTGCTAGAGACCTTCCAACTAGCGGGAGAATTGAAGTTGACGAGCAGTACTTC.

The V call is TRBV4-2, the J call TRBJ2-3; possibly TRBD2 for D (7 bases). Trimming stripped 0 bases from V and 4 bases from J, with 14 bases between. CDR1 is LGHNA, CDR2 YNFKEQ, per germline. The CDR3 runs to 16 residues. The CDR3 DNA follows: TGTGCCAGCAGCCAAGATTGGGGGGGGCGCGCAGATACGCAGTATTTT. Protein sequence: CASSQDWGGRADTQYF.

The gene calls are TRBV12-5 and TRBJ2-5; possibly TRBD1 or TRBD2 for D (6 bases each). The CDR3 loop spans 20 amino acids. CDR1 is LGHNT and CDR2 is FRNRAP in the germline V gene. V was pared by 0 bases and J by 2 bases, with 25 bases between. The CDR3 reads CASGLVWTRGGGVEQETQYF. The CDR3 nucleotides read TGTGCTAGTGGTTTGGTATGGACCAGGGGCGGCGGGGTCGAACAAGAGACCCAGTACTTC.

The chain uses TRBV28 and TRBJ1-2; D is perhaps TRBD1 (5 bases). The V gene lost 11 bases and the J gene lost 4 bases, with 14 bases spanning the gap. Germline lookup yields CDR1 MDHEN and CDR2 SYDVKM. The CDR3 covers 12 residues. DNA for the CDR3: TGTGCCCTCTCGGGGCTCGGCTATGGCTACACCTTC. Its translation: CALSGLGYGYTF.

The rearrangement uses TRBV9 and TRBJ2-7; TRBD1 aligns across 7 bases. Losses at the gene ends were 1 base for V and 3 bases for J; bases not matched to a gene: 4. CDR3 length: 14 residues. Germline loops: CDR1 SGDLS, CDR2 YYNGEE. CDR3 DNA sequence: TGTGCCAGCAGCGTAACCCCAGGGGGCTACGAGCAGTACTTC. Its translation: CASSVTPGGYEQYF. Drawing the rest from reference TRBV9 and TRBJ2-7, the complete variable domain is DSGVTQTPKHLITATGQRVTLRCSPRSGDLSVYWYQQSLDQGLQFLIQYYNGEERAKGNILERFSAQQFPDLHSELNLSSLELGDSALYFCASSVTPGGYEQYFGPGTRLTVT.

The genes are TRBV20-1 and TRBJ1-2; 8 bases line up with TRBD1. Trimming cost V 0 bases and J 8 bases; bases outside gene matches: 11. CDR1 DFQATT and CDR2 SNEGSKA come from the germline V gene (reference sequence). The CDR3 consists of 15 residues. The CDR3 spells CSAREKNQGARGYTF. In DNA form, the CDR3 reads TGCAGTGCTAGAGAGAAAAACCAGGGGGCGCGGGGCTACACCTTC.

This clonotype was recorded only once. This chain joins TRBV27 and TRBJ2-1; 9 nucleotides line up with TRBD2. The germline CDR1 and CDR2 sequences are MNHEY and SMNVEV (reference sequence). V lost 6 bases to trimming and J lost 9 bases; unmatched junction nucleotides: 18. This CDR3 has 17 residues. Written as DNA, the CDR3 is TGTGCCAGCAGACCTCAGACTAGCGGATACCTTGAGGGTGAGCAGTTCTTC. Protein product: CASRPQTSGYLEGEQFF.

This clonotype showed up just once. The CDR3 protein is CASSGRLAGGPYNEQFF. CDR3 bases: TGTGCCAGCAGCGGAAGGTTAGCGGGGGGGCCGTACAATGAGCAGTTCTTC. The chain carries TRBV13 and TRBJ2-1, with TRBD2 identical over 11 bases. In germline, CDR1 is PRHDT, CDR2 FYEKMQ (reference sequence). CDR3 size: 17 residues. Trimming cost V 5 bases and J 4 bases; bases outside gene matches: 10.

The CDR3 DNA reads TGTGCCAGCAGCGTAGGAGGGGGGAGTGGGTCCAAAAACATTCAGTACTTC. Translating gives CASSVGGGSGSKNIQYF. This rearrangement joins TRBV9 to TRBJ2-4, with D perhaps being TRBD1 or TRBD2 (6 bases each). The ends were cut back, 0 bases at V and 2 bases at J, with 15 bases in the middle. Per germline, CDR1 SGDLS and CDR2 YYNGEE. The CDR3 is made up of 17 amino acids.

The chain recombines TRBV7-9 with TRBJ1-2; perhaps TRBD1 as D (5 bases). V was pared by 1 base and J by 6 bases, with 6 bases between. CDR3 length equals 12 residues. Germline CDR1 is SEHNR and CDR2 is FQNEAQ (reference sequence). As DNA, the CDR3 is TGTGCCAGCAGCTTAGGACAGCATGGCTACACCTTC. Amino acid sequence: CASSLGQHGYTF.

The chain combines TRBV5-6 with TRBJ2-7; 9 bases line up with TRBD2. This CDR3 spans 15 amino acids. Germline V gives CDR1 SGHDT, CDR2 YYEEEE. Trimming at V came to 1 base and at J to 2 bases, leaving 4 bases not matched to a gene. The CDR3 bases are TGTGCCAGCAGCTTGCCGCTAGCGGGGACCTACGAGCAGTACTTC. Protein product: CASSLPLAGTYEQYF.

The CDR3 here is CASSQPDDLNTEAFF. The CDR3 nucleotides are TGTGCCAGCAGCCAACCGGACGATTTGAACACTGAAGCTTTCTTT. The chain couples TRBV3-1 to TRBJ1-1; D is uncertain. The germline V gene encodes CDR1 LGHDT and CDR2 YNNKEL (reference sequence). Trimming took off 2 bases at V and 0 bases at J, with 10 bases between the two ends. The CDR3 loop spans 15 amino acids.

The rearrangement links TRBV6-1 to TRBJ1-4, with D unclear. The CDR3 has 13 residues. V was shortened by 2 bases and J by 5 bases, with 6 bases between the two germline ends. From germline, CDR1 is MNHNS and CDR2 SASEGT. The CDR3 region is CASSERVNEKLFF. The DNA for the CDR3 is TGTGCCAGCAGTGAAAGGGTGAATGAAAAACTGTTTTTT.

The rearrangement joins TRBV24-1 to TRBJ1-5; no reliable D call. The V end lost 7 bases, the J end lost 4 bases, and 13 bases lay between the germline ends. In germline, CDR1 is KGHDR, CDR2 SFDVKD. CDR3 length: 14 residues. The CDR3 DNA reads TGTGCCACCAGCCCGGCCGGGATGAATCAGCCCCAGCATTTT. The encoded protein is CATSPAGMNQPQHF.

The chain has TRBV7-2 and TRBJ2-1; TRBD2 agrees at 8 bases. After removal of 8 bases from V and 0 bases from J, the junction contained 6 bases not matched to a gene. Per germline, CDR1 SGHTA and CDR2 FQGNSA. CDR3 length: 15 amino acids. The CDR3 bases are TGTGCCAGCCGACAGCGGGGGAGCTCCTACAATGAGCAGTTCTTC. Translation: CASRQRGSSYNEQFF.

This sequence joins TRBV29-1 and TRBJ2-7; D remains ambiguous. The CDR3 totals 11 residues. Trimming removed 5 bases at V and 2 bases at J, with 7 bases between. In germline, CDR1 is SQVTM, CDR2 ANQGSEA. DNA for the CDR3: TGCAGCGTTCAGAGAGCCTACGAGCAGTACTTC. It yields the protein CSVQRAYEQYF.

The CDR3 region is CASSYSIELVRDEAFF. The CDR3 bases are TGTGCCAGCAGTTACTCGATTGAGTTGGTTCGTGATGAAGCTTTCTTT. V usage is TRBV6-5 and J usage is TRBJ1-1, with no clear D. V was cut by 0 bases and J by 7 bases, with 18 bases left in between. The CDR3 totals 16 residues. Germline V gene lookup returns CDR1 MNHEY and CDR2 SVGAGI.

CDR3 DNA: TGTGCCAGCAGTCCCTTCGGGGAGGAACGGGAGGAGACCCAGTACTTC. This gives the protein CASSPFGEEREETQYF. V and J are TRBV13 and TRBJ2-5, with a tentative D call TRBD2 (6 bases). V was shortened by 6 bases and J by 5 bases, with 22 bases between the two germline ends. The CDR3 spans 16 residues. Germline lookup yields CDR1 PRHDT and CDR2 FYEKMQ (reference sequence).

This chain uses TRBV7-8 with TRBJ2-5; no definite D call. Trimming cost V 1 base and J 4 bases, with 7 bases left between them. The V gene's germline CDR1 is SGHVS and CDR2 FQNEAQ. There are 13 residues in the CDR3. This chain's CDR3 is CASSLELGETQYF. The CDR3 DNA follows: TGTGCCAGCAGCTTAGAACTGGGAGAGACCCAGTACTTC.

The V call is TRBV9, the J call TRBJ1-1; no clear D. This CDR3 has 11 residues. The germline V and J ends were trimmed by 3 bases and 4 bases, with 4 bases remaining between them. From germline, CDR1 is SGDLS and CDR2 YYNGEE. CDR3 bases: TGTGCCAGCAGCGCGACCACTGAAGCTTTCTTT. This sequence encodes CASSATTEAFF.

This clonotype is a singleton in its sample. This chain links TRBV7-8 with TRBJ2-1; 8 bases are shared with TRBD2. The J segment lost 3 bases and the V segment lost 0 bases, leaving 13 bases of the junction unmatched. This CDR3 contains 19 residues. The germline V gene has CDR1 SGHVS and CDR2 FQNEAQ. The CDR3 here is CASSLAGLSGRDYYNEQFF. The CDR3 bases are TGTGCCAGCAGCTTAGCGGGGTTAAGCGGGAGAGACTACTACAATGAGCAGTTCTTC. The full variable domain, its missing parts supplied by reference TRBV7-8 and TRBJ2-1, is GAGVSQSPRYKVAKRGQDVALRCDPISGHVSLFWYQQALGQGPEFLTYFQNEAQLDKSGLPSDRFFAERPEGSVSTLKIQRTQQEDSAVYLCASSLAGLSGRDYYNEQFFGPGTRLTVL.

The CDR3 nucleotides read TGTGCCAGCAGCCCGGGACTAGCTAACAATGAGCAGTTCTTC. Amino acids: CASSPGLANNEQFF. The chain joins TRBV3-1 to TRBJ2-1; TRBD2 agrees at 9 bases. The germline gives CDR1 LGHDT, CDR2 YNNKEL (reference sequence). The CDR3 is 14 amino acids. Trimming removed 4 bases from V and 5 bases from J; junction bases left unmatched: 3.

The rearrangement joins TRBV9 to TRBJ2-2; no clear D gene. Germline assignment: CDR1 SGDLS and CDR2 YYNGEE. This CDR3 is built from 13 residues. The V and J ends lost 5 bases and 6 bases respectively, with 11 bases between them. Here the CDR3 DNA reads TGTGCCAGCAGAGACCTAGGATCCGGGGAGCTGTTTTTT. It codes for CASRDLGSGELFF.

The chain uses TRBV9 and TRBJ1-2, with TRBD1 matching over 7 bases. The length of the CDR3 is 13 residues. CDR1 SGDLS and CDR2 YYNGEE come from the germline V gene. With 4 bases clipped from V and 9 bases from J, the junction kept 9 bases outside the gene matches. The CDR3 nucleotides are TGTGCCAGCAGCAACGACAGGGTACTCCGCTACACCTTC. It translates to CASSNDRVLRYTF. Full variable domain (rest looked up from reference TRBV9 and TRBJ1-2): DSGVTQTPKHLITATGQRVTLRCSPRSGDLSVYWYQQSLDQGLQFLIQYYNGEERAKGNILERFSAQQFPDLHSELNLSSLELGDSALYFCASSNDRVLRYTFGSGTRLTVV.

The table lists this clonotype with a count of one. V is TRBV12-3 or TRBV12-4 and J is TRBJ2-1; TRBD1 matches 7 bases. After removal of 7 bases from V and 4 bases from J, the junction contained 7 bases not matched to a gene. This CDR3 region has 14 residues. This CDR3 is CASIAGQEYNEQFF. For the CDR3, the DNA is TGTGCCAGCATCGCTGGACAGGAGTACAATGAGCAGTTCTTC.

The V call is TRBV19, the J call TRBJ2-5; TRBD2 aligns across 9 bases. In germline, CDR1 is LNHDA, CDR2 SQIVND (reference sequence). V dropped 6 bases and J dropped 2; count of bases not matched to a gene: 4. There are 14 residues in the CDR3. The CDR3 nucleotides are TGTGCCAGTAGCACGCGGGGGGGTCAAGAGACCCAGTACTTC. This gives the protein CASSTRGGQETQYF. Supplemented by reference TRBV19 and TRBJ2-5, the full variable domain reads DGGITQSPKYLFRKEGQNVTLSCEQNLNHDAMYWYRQDPGQGLRLIYYSQIVNDFQKGDIAEGYSVSREKKESFPLTVTSAQKNPTAFYLCASSTRGGQETQYFGPGTRLLVL.

This chain joins TRBV27 and TRBJ2-1; D gene unclear. The CDR3 is 13 amino acids. Germline V gene sequence: CDR1 MNHEY, CDR2 SMNVEV (reference sequence). V lost 6 bases to trimming and J lost 0 bases, with 6 bases between them. The CDR3: CASRISSYNEQFF. In nucleotides, the CDR3 is TGTGCCAGCAGGATCAGCTCCTACAATGAGCAGTTCTTC.

The chain joins TRBV29-1 to TRBJ2-7, with 7 bases fitting TRBD1. V lost 6 bases and J lost 5; bases outside the gene matches: 16. CDR3 length: 15 amino acids. Germline CDR1 is SQVTM and CDR2 is ANQGSEA. CDR3 region: CSVPSPTGLKDEQYF. The CDR3, as DNA: TGCAGCGTCCCCAGCCCGACAGGGCTAAAGGACGAGCAGTACTTC.

The V gene is TRBV5-1, the J gene TRBJ1-4, with TRBD1 matching over 8 bases. J was trimmed by 7 bases and V by 4 bases; bases with no gene match: 9. Germline V gene sequence: CDR1 SGHRS, CDR2 YFSETQ. The CDR3 spans 15 residues. CDR3 sequence reads: CASSPMDRDSEKLFF. The CDR3 DNA reads TGCGCCAGCAGCCCAATGGACAGGGATTCTGAAAAACTGTTTTTT.

V usage is TRBV9 and J usage is TRBJ2-1; 7 bases are shared with TRBD2. Germline V gene lookup returns CDR1 SGDLS and CDR2 YYNGEE. The V gene end was trimmed by 3 bases and the J gene end by 7 bases; junction bases not matched to a gene: 4. The CDR3 loop spans 13 amino acids. The CDR3 loop reads CASSGSGRNEQFF. The CDR3 nucleotides read TGTGCCAGCAGCGGGTCCGGGAGGAATGAGCAGTTCTTC.

The chain uses TRBV7-9 and TRBJ2-1; D call uncertain. The CDR3 runs 16 residues. The germline V and J ends were trimmed by 2 bases and 6 bases, with 17 bases remaining between them. Germline CDR1 SEHNR, CDR2 FQNEAQ (reference sequence). CDR3 in amino acids: CASSLMLSGVFNEQFF. The CDR3 region has the DNA TGTGCCAGCAGCTTAATGCTTTCGGGTGTATTCAATGAGCAGTTCTTC.